This TCR beta chain was recovered during a study of ipilimumab plus nivolumab after autologous stem cell transplantation. General study results and limits: The authors say TCR, Treg and microbiome findings warrant further study.

Comment on this clone: Its antigen is unknown.

Produced via immunoSEQ multiplex PCR; TCRdb's table is partial and in-frame only. The sample holds some 22,000 clones, 77% seen once. This sequence was found in a male donor with diffuse large B-cell lymphoma. The sample was PBMCs, taken in a trial of ipilimumab plus nivolumab as post-transplant consolidation.

The CDR3, as DNA: TGTGCCACCAGCAGGGATGGCTCGGGAGCTGAAGCTTTCTTT. Amino acids: CATSRDGSGAEAFF. The chain recombines TRBV15 with TRBJ1-1; D gene uncertain. The germline gives CDR1 LNHNV, CDR2 YYDKDF (reference sequence). There are 14 residues in the CDR3. V shed 3 bases and J shed 6 bases, with 14 bases lying between them.